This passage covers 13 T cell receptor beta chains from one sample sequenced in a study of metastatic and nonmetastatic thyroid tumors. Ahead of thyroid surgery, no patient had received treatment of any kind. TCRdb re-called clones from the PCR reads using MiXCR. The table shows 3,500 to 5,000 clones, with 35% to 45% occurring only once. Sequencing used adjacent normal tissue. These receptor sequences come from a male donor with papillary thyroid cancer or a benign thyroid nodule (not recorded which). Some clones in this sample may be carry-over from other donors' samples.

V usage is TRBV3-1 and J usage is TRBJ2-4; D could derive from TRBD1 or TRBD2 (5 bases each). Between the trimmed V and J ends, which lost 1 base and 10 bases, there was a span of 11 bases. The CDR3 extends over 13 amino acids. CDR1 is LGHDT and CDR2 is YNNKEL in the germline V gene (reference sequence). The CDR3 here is CASSQGRKGIQYF. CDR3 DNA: TGTGCCAGCAGCCAAGGGAGGAAGGGGATTCAGTACTTC.

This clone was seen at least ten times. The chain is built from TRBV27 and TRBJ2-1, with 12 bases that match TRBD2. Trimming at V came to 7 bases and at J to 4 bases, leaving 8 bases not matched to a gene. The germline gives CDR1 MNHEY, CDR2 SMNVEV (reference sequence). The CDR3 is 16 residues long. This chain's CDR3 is CASKTSGTSGYNEQFF. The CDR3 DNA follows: TGTGCCAGCAAGACCTCCGGGACTAGCGGGTACAATGAGCAGTTCTTC.

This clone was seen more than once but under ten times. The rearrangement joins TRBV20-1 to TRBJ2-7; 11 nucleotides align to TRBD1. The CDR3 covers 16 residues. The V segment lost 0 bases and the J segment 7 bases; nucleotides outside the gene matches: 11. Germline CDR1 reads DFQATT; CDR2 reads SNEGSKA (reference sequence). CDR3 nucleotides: TGCAGTGCTAGAGATCCTCTCGGACAGGGGGCGGGGGAGCAGTACTTC. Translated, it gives CSARDPLGQGAGEQYF.

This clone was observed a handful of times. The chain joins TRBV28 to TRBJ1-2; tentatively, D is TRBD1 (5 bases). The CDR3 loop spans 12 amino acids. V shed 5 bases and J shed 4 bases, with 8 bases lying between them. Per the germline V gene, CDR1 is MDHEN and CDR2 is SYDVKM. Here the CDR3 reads CASSPGAYGYTF. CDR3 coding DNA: TGTGCCAGCAGTCCCGGGGCCTATGGCTACACCTTC.

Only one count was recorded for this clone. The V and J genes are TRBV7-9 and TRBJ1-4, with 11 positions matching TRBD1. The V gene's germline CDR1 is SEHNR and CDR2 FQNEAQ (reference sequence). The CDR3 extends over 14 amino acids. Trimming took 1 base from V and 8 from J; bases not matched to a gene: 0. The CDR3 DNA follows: TGTGCCAGCAGCTTAGGGACAGGGGGCGAAAAACTGTTTTTT. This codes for CASSLGTGGEKLFF.

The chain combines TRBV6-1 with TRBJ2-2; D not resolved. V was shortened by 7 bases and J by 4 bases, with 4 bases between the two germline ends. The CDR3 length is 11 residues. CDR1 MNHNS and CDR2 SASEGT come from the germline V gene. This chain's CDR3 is CASKSTGELFF. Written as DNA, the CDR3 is TGTGCCAGCAAATCCACCGGGGAGCTGTTTTTT.

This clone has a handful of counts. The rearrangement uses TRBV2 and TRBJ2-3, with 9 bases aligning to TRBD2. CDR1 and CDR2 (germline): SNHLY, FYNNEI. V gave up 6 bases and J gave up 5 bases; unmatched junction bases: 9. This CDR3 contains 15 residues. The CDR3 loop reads CASRDLSGRGDTQYF. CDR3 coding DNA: TGTGCCAGCAGGGACCTTAGCGGGAGAGGAGATACGCAGTATTTT. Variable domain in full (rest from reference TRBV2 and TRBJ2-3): EPEVTQTPSHQVTQMGQEVILRCVPISNHLYFYWYRQILGQKVEFLVSFYNNEISEKSEIFDDQFSVERPDGSNFTLKIRSTKLEDSAMYFCASRDLSGRGDTQYFGPGTRLTVL.

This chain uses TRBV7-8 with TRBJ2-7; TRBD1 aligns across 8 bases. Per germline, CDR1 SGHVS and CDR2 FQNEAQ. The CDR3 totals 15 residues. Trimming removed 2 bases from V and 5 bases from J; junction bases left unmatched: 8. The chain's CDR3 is CASSLSGTGRDEQYF. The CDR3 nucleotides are TGTGCCAGCAGCTTATCCGGGACAGGTCGCGACGAGCAGTACTTC.

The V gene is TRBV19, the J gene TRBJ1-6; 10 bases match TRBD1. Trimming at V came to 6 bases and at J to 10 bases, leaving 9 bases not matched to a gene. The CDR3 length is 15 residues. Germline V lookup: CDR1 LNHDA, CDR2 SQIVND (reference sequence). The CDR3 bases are TGTGCCAGTAGACCCGGGGGACAGGGGAAATCACCCCTCCACTTT. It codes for CASRPGGQGKSPLHF.

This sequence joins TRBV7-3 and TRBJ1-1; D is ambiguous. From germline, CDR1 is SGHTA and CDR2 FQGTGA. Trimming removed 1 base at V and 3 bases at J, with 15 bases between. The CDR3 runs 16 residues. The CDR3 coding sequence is TGTGCCAGCAGCTTAATTGGGAAGCCGGGCCACACTGAAGCTTTCTTT. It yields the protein CASSLIGKPGHTEAFF.

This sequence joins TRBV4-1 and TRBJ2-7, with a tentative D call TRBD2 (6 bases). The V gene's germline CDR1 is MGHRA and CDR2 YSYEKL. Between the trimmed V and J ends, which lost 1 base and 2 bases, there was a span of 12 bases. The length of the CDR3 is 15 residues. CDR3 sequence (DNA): TGCGCCAGCAGCCAAGCGGGAGCGAGTCCCTACGAGCAGTACTTC. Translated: CASSQAGASPYEQYF.

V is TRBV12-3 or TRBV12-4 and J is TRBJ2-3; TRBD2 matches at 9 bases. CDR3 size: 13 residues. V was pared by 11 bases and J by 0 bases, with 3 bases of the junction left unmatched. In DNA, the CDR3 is TGTGCCTCTAGCGGGGATAGCACAGATACGCAGTATTTT. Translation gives CASSGDSTDTQYF.

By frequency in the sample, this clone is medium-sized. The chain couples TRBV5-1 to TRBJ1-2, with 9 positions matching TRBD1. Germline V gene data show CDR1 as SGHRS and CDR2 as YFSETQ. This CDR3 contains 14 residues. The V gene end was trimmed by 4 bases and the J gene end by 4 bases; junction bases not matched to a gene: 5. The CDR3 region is CASSTGQGSYGYTF. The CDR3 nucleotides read TGCGCCAGCAGCACCGGACAGGGGAGCTATGGCTACACCTTC. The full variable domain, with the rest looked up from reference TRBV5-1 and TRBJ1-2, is KAGVTQTPRYLIKTRGQQVTLSCSPISGHRSVSWYQQTPGQGLQFLFEYFSETQRNKGNFPGRFSGRQFSNSRSEMNVSTLELGDSALYLCASSTGQGSYGYTFGSGTRLTVV.